This TCR beta chain was observed in a study of type 1 and type 2 diabetes patients. The CDR3 extends over 14 amino acids. Germline CDR1 reads DFQATT; CDR2 reads SNEGSKA (reference sequence). V lost 3 bases and J lost 3; bases outside the gene matches: 4. The PCR template was genomic DNA. Amplification of the beta chain CDR3 used 30 forward and 13 reverse multiplex primers. Each CDR3 protein gets one entry after TCRdb re-called the multiplex PCR reads with MiXCR. The sample includes 250,000 or so distinct CDR3 sequences, around 47% seen only once; the top ten take roughly an eighth. A few counts support this clonotype.

Sequenced: peripheral blood mononuclear cells (PBMCs). This sequence joins TRBV20-1 and TRBJ1-5; 8 positions agree with TRBD1. The receptor's source is a man aged 18 to 29 with type 2 diabetes. CDR3 in amino acids: CSARSGGTNQPQHF. CDR3 bases: TGCAGTGCTAGGTCAGGGGGCACCAATCAGCCCCAGCATTTT.